These 23 T cell receptor beta chains share one sample of origin, sequenced in a study of T cell responses to AZD1222 COVID-19 vaccine (dated by TCRdb to the early 2020s). This specimen's time point label, per the study, means: about 28 days (+/-7) after the second vaccine dose. Libraries were constructed by the immunoSEQ multiplex PCR assay. TCRdb took this table from immuneACCESS and kept in-frame rearrangements with V and J called. Such tables lack part of the clones; where checked against another copy, unresolved V genes explain under half of the gap, and the rest is unexplained. This sample has approximately 100,000 clones in its table, and about 85% of those were observed once. Of the sample, about 2.5% falls within the top ten clones. The material was peripheral blood, obtained 28 days after the second AZD1222 dose. The receptors shown here come from an adult who received the AZD1222 COVID-19 vaccine.

The table lists this clone with a few counts. This chain connects TRBV30 to TRBJ1-2, with D perhaps TRBD1 (6 bases). The CDR3 extends over 13 amino acids. Per germline, CDR1 GTSNPN and CDR2 SVGIG (reference sequence). The V gene lost 1 base and the J gene lost 5 bases, with 11 bases spanning the gap. CDR3 protein: CAWSEGGSYGYTF. The CDR3 nucleotides are TGTGCCTGGAGTGAGGGGGGGTCATATGGCTACACCTTC.

The genes are TRBV28 and TRBJ1-5; 9 nucleotides match TRBD1. J lost 1 base, V lost 4 bases, and 5 bases had no gene match. The germline V gene has CDR1 MDHEN and CDR2 SYDVKM. This CDR3 region has 16 residues. The CDR3 nucleotides read TGTGCCAGCAGTTCCGACAGGGGGGGAAGCAATCAGCCCCAGCATTTT. Its protein is CASSSDRGGSNQPQHF. The complete variable domain, with remaining parts taken from reference TRBV28 and TRBJ1-5, reads DVKVTQSSRYLVKRTGEKVFLECVQDMDHENMFWYRQDPGLGLRLIYFSYDVKMKEKGDIPEGYSVSREKKERFSLILESASTNQTSMYLCASSSDRGGSNQPQHFGDGTRLSIL.

This clone was found once. The rearrangement joins TRBV15 to TRBJ2-4, with 10 bases fitting TRBD1. CDR1 and CDR2 from the germline V gene are LNHNV and YYDKDF (reference sequence). The CDR3 runs 16 residues. The trim removed 4 bases at V and 2 bases at J, leaving 5 bases unmatched. The CDR3 loop reads CATSIPGQGSKNIQYF. Here the CDR3 DNA reads TGTGCCACCAGCATACCGGGACAGGGGTCCAAAAACATTCAGTACTTC.

This clone was seen a single time. V usage is TRBV24-1 and J usage is TRBJ2-3; 10 nucleotides line up with TRBD1. J lost 0 bases, V lost 5 bases, and 4 bases had no gene match. The CDR3 consists of 16 residues. The germline gives CDR1 KGHDR, CDR2 SFDVKD. The CDR3 DNA reads TGTGCCACCAGTGCCGGGACAGGGGCTAGCACAGATACGCAGTATTTT. This codes for CATSAGTGASTDTQYF.

V is TRBV4-2 and J is TRBJ2-7, with a possible D match to TRBD2 (6 bases). V was pared by 0 bases and J by 5 bases, with 14 bases between. The CDR3 runs 15 residues. Germline CDR1 is LGHNA and CDR2 is YNFKEQ. The CDR3 protein is CASSQDLQGGDEQYF. The CDR3 region has the DNA TGTGCCAGCAGCCAAGATCTTCAGGGAGGTGACGAGCAGTACTTC.

V gene TRBV7-8 combines with J gene TRBJ2-3, with 9 nucleotides matching TRBD1. Germline CDR1 and CDR2: SGHVS and FQNEAQ. The CDR3 sequence is 16 residues long. Unmatched junction bases numbered 11, after V lost 4 bases and J lost 6 bases. In DNA form, the CDR3 reads TGTGCCAGCAGCTCCTTACAGGGGGCGGCAACTGATACGCAGTATTTT. This translates into CASSSLQGAATDTQYF.

The chain employs TRBV10-3 and TRBJ2-7, with D possibly TRBD1 on 6 matching bases. The V end was cut by 0 bases, the J end by 2 bases, with 11 bases between. Germline-derived CDR1 and CDR2 are ENHRY and SYGVKD. The length of the CDR3 is 15 residues. CDR3 region: CAISESGAPPYEQYF. In nucleotides, the CDR3 is TGTGCCATCAGTGAGTCGGGGGCCCCTCCCTACGAGCAGTACTTC.

Remarks on this clone: A junction boundary mismatches the germline segment, possibly from a read error. The genes are TRBV7-8 and TRBJ1-6; 7 bases agree with TRBD1. This CDR3 spans 16 amino acids. Germline CDR1 and CDR2: SGHVS and FQNEAQ. CDR3 protein: CASSIPSTGDNSPLHF. Written as DNA, the CDR3 is TGTGCCAGCAGCATCCCTAGCACAGGGGATAACTCACCCCTCCACTTT.

The rearrangement joins TRBV19 to TRBJ2-5; TRBD2 agrees at 13 bases. The V and J ends lost 6 bases and 1 base, in that order; junction bases with no gene match: 5. The CDR3 spans 16 residues. Germline-derived CDR1 and CDR2 are LNHDA and SQIVND (reference sequence). The CDR3 protein is CASSRLAGGPQETQYF. CDR3 coding DNA: TGTGCCAGTAGCAGACTAGCGGGGGGACCCCAAGAGACCCAGTACTTC.

J is TRBJ2-1 and V is TRBV4-2, with TRBD2 as a possible D gene (6 bases). Germline CDR1 is LGHNA and CDR2 is YNFKEQ. Between the trimmed V and J ends, which lost 1 base and 3 bases, there was a span of 10 bases. This CDR3 contains 15 residues. The CDR3 sequence: CASSQGASDYNEQFF. The CDR3 DNA follows: TGTGCCAGCAGCCAAGGGGCTAGCGACTACAATGAGCAGTTCTTC.

The gene calls are TRBV7-9 and TRBJ2-7; D gene unclear. The CDR3 sequence is 12 residues long. CDR1 and CDR2 (germline): SEHNR, FQNEAQ (reference sequence). V dropped 6 bases and J dropped 4 bases, with 10 bases sitting between them. The CDR3 DNA sequence: TGTGCCAGCAGTCGAGACGGATACGAGCAGTACTTC. It is translated as CASSRDGYEQYF.

This rearrangement joins TRBV3-1 (or the pseudogene TRBV3-2) to TRBJ2-1, with 8 bases fitting TRBD2. The germline V gene encodes CDR1 LGHDT and CDR2 YNNKEL (reference sequence). V shed 0 bases, J shed 9 bases, and the junction held 7 bases outside the gene matches. CDR3 length: 15 amino acids. CDR3 DNA sequence: TGTGCCAGCAGCCAAGATTGGCTAGCGGGTTTTGAGCAGTTCTTC. Its translation is CASSQDWLAGFEQFF.

Of note for this clone: Other nucleotide sequences in the sample specify the same CDR3. The rearrangement links TRBV25-1 to TRBJ1-2; the D gene is possibly TRBD1 (5 bases). CDR3 length equals 13 residues. Looked up from germline, CDR1 is MGHDK and CDR2 is SYGVNS. The germline V and J ends were trimmed by 3 bases and 2 bases, with 7 bases remaining between them. The CDR3 DNA follows: TGTGCCAGCAGTGAGGGGGGGAACTATGGCTACACCTTC. As protein: CASSEGGNYGYTF.

J is TRBJ1-5 and V is TRBV5-1; 9 bases are shared with TRBD1. Unmatched junction bases numbered 3, after V lost 0 bases and J lost 5 bases. Germline V gene lookup returns CDR1 SGHRS and CDR2 YFSETQ. The length of the CDR3 is 15 residues. The CDR3 protein is CASSLGGQGDQPQHF. CDR3 sequence (DNA): TGCGCCAGCAGCTTGGGGGGACAGGGAGATCAGCCCCAGCATTTT.

The chain has TRBV12-3 or TRBV12-4 and TRBJ2-1, with 8 positions matching TRBD2. V shed 6 bases and J 9 bases; nucleotides not matched to a gene: 7. The CDR3 has 13 amino acids. In nucleotides, the CDR3 is TGTGCCAGCAGAGCTTTACGGGGGGGTGAGCAGTTCTTC. Translated, it gives CASRALRGGEQFF.

The rearrangement links TRBV5-6 to TRBJ1-2; a weak D match, TRBD1 (5 bases). Trimming cost V 4 bases and J 6 bases, with 19 bases left between them. This CDR3 comprises 15 residues. The germline V gene encodes CDR1 SGHDT and CDR2 YYEEEE. CDR3 in DNA: TGTGCCAGCAGCGGCCGGTCAGGGCGAGTGAATGGCTACACCTTC. It is translated as CASSGRSGRVNGYTF.

The chain recombines TRBV30 with TRBJ2-3, with D perhaps TRBD1 (6 bases). Looked up from germline, CDR1 is GTSNPN and CDR2 is SVGIG (reference sequence). Trimming shortened V by 0 bases and J by 5 bases, and 15 bases separated the two germline ends. The CDR3 is 15 residues long. The CDR3 DNA reads TGTGCCTGGAGTGTCGGATACAGGGTGGAAGATACGCAGTATTTT. Encoded protein: CAWSVGYRVEDTQYF.

This clone is a singleton in its sample. This chain links TRBV25-1 with TRBJ1-1; perhaps TRBD1 as D (6 bases). The CDR3 is made up of 14 amino acids. V was pared by 1 base and J by 6 bases, with 12 bases between. Germline-derived CDR1 and CDR2 are MGHDK and SYGVNS. The CDR3 sequence: CASSESRGLAEAFF. CDR3 nucleotide sequence: TGTGCCAGCAGTGAATCCCGGGGGCTCGCTGAAGCTTTCTTT.

This clone was found once. The chain combines TRBV10-1 with TRBJ1-1, with D uncertain. CDR3 length equals 13 residues. V shed 4 bases and J shed 3 bases, with 9 bases lying between them. CDR1 and CDR2 (germline): WNHNN, SYGVQD (reference sequence). CDR3 sequence reads: CASSVGPYTEAFF. The CDR3 DNA is TGCGCCAGCAGTGTCGGCCCCTACACTGAAGCTTTCTTT.

The chain joins TRBV3-1 (or the pseudogene TRBV3-2) to TRBJ2-1; D not resolved. V dropped 0 bases and J dropped 8 bases, with 8 bases sitting between them. The germline gives CDR1 LGHDT, CDR2 YNNKEL (reference sequence). This CDR3 has 13 residues. The CDR3 here is CASSQDKGHEQFF. As DNA, the CDR3 is TGTGCCAGCAGCCAAGATAAAGGCCATGAGCAGTTCTTC.

This clone is a singleton in its sample. V gene TRBV14 combines with J gene TRBJ1-4; tentatively, D is TRBD1 (5 bases). CDR1 and CDR2 from the germline V gene are SGHDN and FVKESK. V was cut by 4 bases and J by 8 bases, with 17 bases left in between. There are 15 residues in the CDR3. CDR3 amino acids: CASSLQASLGEKLFF. CDR3 in DNA: TGTGCCAGCAGCCTACAGGCGTCTCTCGGGGAAAAACTGTTTTTT.

This chain uses TRBV18 with TRBJ2-5, with 10 bases identical to TRBD1. The germline V gene has CDR1 KGHSH and CDR2 LQKENI. V lost 6 bases, J lost 2 bases, and 12 bases stayed unmatched. The CDR3 runs 17 residues. The DNA of the CDR3 is TGTGCCAGCTCCGCCTACGGCCGGGGACAGGGGCAAGAGACCCAGTACTTC. It translates to CASSAYGRGQGQETQYF.

This sequence joins TRBV19 and TRBJ1-1; TRBD1 matches 10 bases. This CDR3 comprises 14 residues. The germline CDR1 and CDR2 sequences are LNHDA and SQIVND (reference sequence). The V gene end was trimmed by 10 bases and the J gene end by 2 bases; junction bases not matched to a gene: 7. CDR3 amino acids: CANRQGADNTEAFF. Here the CDR3 DNA reads TGTGCCAATCGACAGGGGGCGGATAACACTGAAGCTTTCTTT.